This TCR beta chain was observed in a study of siplizumab effects on memory and regulatory T cells. Study-wide results and limits: Tracing alloreactive clones into unstimulated subsets worked for only a minor fraction of them. Memory T cells appeared less diverse than naive cells, which seemed to contribute substantially to alloresponse.

As regards this clone: Its antigen is undetermined.

V was shortened by 9 bases and J by 1 base, with 13 bases between the two germline ends. Germline V gene sequence: CDR1 MNHEY, CDR2 SVGAGI. The CDR3 extends over 14 amino acids. Data came from immunoSEQ multiplex PCR; TCRdb stores just in-frame clones and leaves some out. The table lists 62,000 or so clones, 75% to 90% of them singletons, with approximately 3.8% in the top ten. The sample comprised memory CD4+ T cells sorted from blood. The sequence came from a human donor in good health. The V gene is TRBV6-5, the J gene TRBJ1-3; D remains ambiguous. DNA of the CDR3: TGTGCCAGTAAGGAGGGCGGGTCTGGAAACACCATATATTTT. It encodes CASKEGGSGNTIYF.